These T cell receptor beta chains were read from a single sample in a study of shared clonotypes between healthy human individuals. Method: immunoSEQ multiplex PCR; TCRdb's copy keeps in-frame clones and lacks some. Here the sample spans around 2.1 million clones, around 93% being singletons. Sequencing input: naive CD8+ T cells from PBMCs. These receptors originate from a man between 18 and 35 years old in good health. Some clones in this sample may be carry-over from other donors' samples. CDR3s include the opening cysteine and the closing phenylalanine or tryptophan. The D gene is left open where the match is weak. The size field is filled for only some rows; it gives once, few, many or a size class.

V	size	J	D	CDR3	DNA
TRBV9	NA	TRBJ2-7	NA	CASSPRDDYEQYF	TGTGCCAGCAGCCCCCGGGACGACTACGAGCAGTACTTC
TRBV28	NA	TRBJ1-1	NA	CASSFSDNTEAFF	TGTGCCAGCAGTTTTTCAGATAACACTGAAGCTTTCTTT
TRBV6-1	NA	TRBJ2-2	NA	CASSEFGDLRGTGELFF	TGTGCCAGCAGTGAATTTGGGGACCTTCGAGGGACCGGGGAGCTGTTTTTT
TRBV14	NA	TRBJ1-4	TRBD1	CASSRWTGEEKLFF	TGTGCCAGCAGCCGGTGGACAGGGGAAGAAAAACTGTTTTTT
TRBV7-6	NA	TRBJ2-3	TRBD2	CASSSTSGSFGDTQYF	TGTGCCAGCAGCTCGACTAGCGGGAGCTTCGGAGATACGCAGTATTTT
TRBV28	once	TRBJ2-2	NA	CASSLFGVGTGELFF	TGTGCCAGCAGTTTATTTGGGGTCGGAACCGGGGAGCTGTTTTTT
TRBV7-9	NA	TRBJ1-4	TRBD1	CASSRQGWGEKLFF	TGTGCCAGCAGCCGACAGGGGTGGGGTGAAAAACTGTTTTTT
TRBV4-3	NA	TRBJ2-7	NA	CASSPRPAESSYEQYF	TGCGCCAGCAGCCCGCGTCCGGCAGAGAGCTCCTACGAGCAGTACTTC
TRBV7-9	NA	TRBJ2-1	NA	CASSLGANEQFF	TGTGCCAGCAGCTTGGGAGCGAATGAGCAGTTCTTC
TRBV7-8	NA	TRBJ2-1	NA	CASSSPDSYNEQFF	TGTGCCAGCAGCTCCCCGGACTCTTACAATGAGCAGTTCTTC
TRBV11-1	NA	TRBJ2-7	TRBD2	CASSLTSWEGLDEQYF	TGTGCCAGCAGCTTAACCTCGTGGGAGGGCCTTGACGAGCAGTACTTC
TRBV28	NA	TRBJ2-5	TRBD2	CASSSGAGEGRETQYF	TGTGCCAGCAGTTCTGGAGCGGGAGAGGGGAGGGAGACCCAGTACTTC
TRBV11-2	once	TRBJ2-1	NA	CASSLGGWGNEQFF	TGTGCCAGCAGCTTAGGCGGATGGGGAAATGAGCAGTTCTTC
TRBV6-6	once	TRBJ2-7	NA	CASSYATSTYSYEQYF	TGTGCCAGCAGTTACGCAACTTCAACCTACTCCTACGAGCAGTACTTC
TRBV19	few	TRBJ1-5	TRBD1	CAIGPGGYSNQPQHF	TGTGCCATAGGACCAGGGGGTTATAGCAATCAGCCCCAGCATTTT
TRBV4-3	NA	TRBJ2-6	NA	CASSQVGWGNSGANVLTF	TGCGCCAGCAGCCAAGTAGGATGGGGGAACTCTGGGGCCAACGTCCTGACTTTC
TRBV19	NA	TRBJ2-7	NA	CASSIDATTLYEQYF	TGTGCCAGTAGTATCGACGCAACAACTCTCTACGAGCAGTACTTC
TRBV4-2	NA	TRBJ2-1	NA	CASSRPPSGSGDEQFF	TGTGCCAGCAGCCGCCCCCCCAGCGGCTCCGGGGATGAGCAGTTCTTC
TRBV16	NA	TRBJ1-1	NA	CASSQQAGGTEAFF	TGTGCCAGCAGCCAACAGGCAGGAGGCACTGAAGCTTTCTTT
TRBV4-1	NA	TRBJ2-7	NA	CASSQVGGYEQYF	TGCGCCAGCAGCCAAGTAGGGGGCTACGAGCAGTACTTC
TRBV9	NA	TRBJ2-1	TRBD2	CASSVVAGGLNEQFF	TGTGCCAGCAGCGTAGTAGCGGGAGGTCTCAATGAGCAGTTCTTC
TRBV28	once	TRBJ2-5	TRBD2	CASTPSAGVGETQYF	TGTGCCAGCACCCCGTCGGCGGGAGTGGGGGAGACCCAGTACTTC
TRBV6-6	NA	TRBJ2-7	NA	CASSYNKIDEQYF	TGTGCCAGCAGTTACAATAAGATCGACGAGCAGTACTTC
TRBV7-9	NA	TRBJ2-7	TRBD1	CASSWTSGTEPQEQYF	TGTGCCAGCAGCTGGACATCCGGGACAGAACCCCAGGAGCAGTACTTC
TRBV27	NA	TRBJ1-1	TRBD1	CAAGQGITEAFF	TGTGCCGCAGGACAGGGAATCACTGAAGCTTTCTTT
TRBV28	NA	TRBJ2-1	NA	CASSVTGEDNEQFF	TGTGCCAGCAGTGTAACAGGGGAGGACAATGAGCAGTTCTTC
TRBV29-1	NA	TRBJ2-1	NA	CSVEASRVNEQFF	TGCAGCGTTGAAGCTAGCAGAGTCAATGAGCAGTTCTTC
TRBV2	NA	TRBJ1-5	NA	CASSADTTNQPQHF	TGTGCCAGCAGTGCGGACACCACCAATCAGCCCCAGCATTTT
TRBV6-6	once	TRBJ2-7	NA	CASSPHGNSYEQYF	TGTGCCAGCAGCCCCCACGGGAACTCCTACGAGCAGTACTTC
TRBV15	NA	TRBJ2-3	TRBD2	CATSRGTSGSADTQYF	TGTGCCACCAGCAGGGGAACTAGCGGGAGCGCAGATACGCAGTATTTT
TRBV27	NA	TRBJ1-4	TRBD1	CASMWTGGSEKLFF	TGTGCCAGCATGTGGACAGGGGGATCAGAAAAACTGTTTTTT
TRBV6-1	NA	TRBJ2-1	TRBD1	CASSAERTGGYDEQFF	TGTGCCAGCAGTGCCGAACGGACAGGGGGCTACGATGAGCAGTTCTTC
TRBV18	NA	TRBJ2-7	NA	CASSPPDSYEQYF	TGTGCCAGCTCACCACCGGACTCTTACGAGCAGTACTTC
TRBV11-2	NA	TRBJ1-2	NA	CASSLGGRPNYGYTF	TGTGCCAGCAGCCTAGGTGGCAGGCCTAACTATGGCTACACCTTC
TRBV7-8	NA	TRBJ2-2	TRBD2	CASSPPWDYHTGELFF	TGTGCCAGCAGCCCCCCCTGGGACTACCACACCGGGGAGCTGTTTTTT
TRBV7-9	NA	TRBJ1-3	NA	CASSLPRGGTIYF	TGTGCCAGCAGCTTGCCGCGGGGGGGCACCATATATTTT
TRBV29-1	NA	TRBJ2-7	NA	CSVEDRRGAYEQYF	TGCAGCGTTGAAGATCGCAGGGGGGCCTACGAGCAGTACTTC
TRBV6-6	NA	TRBJ2-1	TRBD2	CASLLAGYSYNEQFF	TGTGCCAGCTTGCTAGCGGGATATTCCTACAATGAGCAGTTCTTC
TRBV7-2	NA	TRBJ1-1	NA	CASSLLGGKYEAFF	TGTGCCAGTAGCTTATTGGGGGGGAAATATGAAGCTTTCTTT
TRBV7-8	NA	TRBJ2-2	NA	CASSLEGPGELFF	TGTGCCAGCAGCTTAGAGGGTCCAGGGGAGCTGTTTTTT
TRBV6-6	NA	TRBJ1-5	TRBD1	CASREPGQGRNQPQHF	TGTGCCAGCAGGGAACCGGGACAGGGCCGCAATCAGCCCCAGCATTTT
TRBV9	once	TRBJ2-7	NA	CASSGDKVYEQYF	TGTGCCAGCAGCGGGGACAAGGTCTACGAGCAGTACTTC
TRBV10-3	NA	TRBJ2-3	TRBD1	CAINRDRFKTDTQYF	TGTGCCATCAACCGGGACAGGTTCAAGACAGATACGCAGTATTTT
TRBV5-1	NA	TRBJ2-7	TRBD1	CASSPIGTGIYEQYF	TGCGCCAGCAGCCCAATCGGGACAGGGATCTACGAGCAGTACTTC
TRBV28	NA	TRBJ2-7	TRBD1	CASSFGTGATYEQYF	TGTGCCAGCAGTTTTGGGACAGGCGCTACCTACGAGCAGTACTTC
TRBV13	NA	TRBJ2-5	NA	CASSSPRLDETQYF	TGTGCCAGCAGCTCCCCCCGACTAGACGAGACCCAGTACTTC
TRBV19	NA	TRBJ1-1	NA	CASSIDLEDTEAFF	TGTGCCAGTAGTATAGATCTGGAGGACACTGAAGCTTTCTTT
TRBV9	NA	TRBJ2-7	TRBD2	CASSVSGGTTEQYF	TGTGCCAGCAGCGTATCGGGAGGGACTACCGAGCAGTACTTC
TRBV7-9	NA	TRBJ2-5	NA	CASSLARDPGETQYF	TGTGCCAGCAGCTTAGCCCGGGACCCAGGGGAGACCCAGTACTTC